The 13 T cell receptor beta chains given below trace back to one sample, sequenced in a study of cytomegalovirus exposure and HLA in healthy donors. PCR amplification relied on 60 Vbeta primers (plus 13 Jbeta primers). Clones were sequenced by immunoSEQ multiplex PCR, and TCRdb holds only the in-frame ones, with some missing. The sample consists of about 200,000 clones, over 65% of them appearing once. The sequenced sample was PBMCs. The receptors shown here come from a man aged 18 to 30 in good health and CMV-seronegative.

This chain joins TRBV5-1 and TRBJ2-1; TRBD1 matches at 9 bases. V lost 0 bases, J lost 4 bases, and 5 bases stayed unmatched. The germline CDR1 and CDR2 sequences are SGHRS and YFSETQ. The CDR3 loop spans 16 amino acids. The CDR3 is CASSLGAGTGYNEQFF. DNA for the CDR3: TGCGCCAGCAGCTTGGGGGCCGGGACAGGGTACAATGAGCAGTTCTTC. The full variable domain, rest sourced from reference TRBV5-1 and TRBJ2-1, is KAGVTQTPRYLIKTRGQQVTLSCSPISGHRSVSWYQQTPGQGLQFLFEYFSETQRNKGNFPGRFSGRQFSNSRSEMNVSTLELGDSALYLCASSLGAGTGYNEQFFGPGTRLTVL.

The V and J genes are TRBV4-2 and TRBJ1-1, with a weak D call TRBD1 (6 bases). This CDR3 region has 15 residues. CDR1 is LGHNA and CDR2 is YNFKEQ in the germline V gene. V was clipped by 2 bases and J by 4 bases, with 14 bases between them. The CDR3: CASSQLGQRFTEAFF. DNA of the CDR3: TGTGCCAGCAGCCAACTAGGACAGAGATTCACTGAAGCTTTCTTT.

This clone appeared a few times. V usage is TRBV6-1 and J usage is TRBJ2-7; possibly TRBD2 for D (5 bases). V was trimmed by 6 bases and J by 7 bases, leaving 22 bases between them. This CDR3 has 15 residues. Germline loops: CDR1 MNHNS, CDR2 SASEGT. CDR3 sequence reads: CASRTGVLGSVEQYF. As DNA, the CDR3 is TGTGCCAGCAGGACCGGGGTATTAGGCTCGGTTGAGCAGTACTTC.

The V gene is TRBV7-2, the J gene TRBJ2-1; TRBD2 matches at 9 bases. V was pared by 6 bases and J by 3 bases, with 9 bases of the junction left unmatched. Per germline, CDR1 SGHTA and CDR2 FQGNSA. The CDR3 length is 16 residues. In nucleotides, the CDR3 is TGTGCCAGCAGATCGGGGGCTAGCGGGAACTACAATGAGCAGTTCTTC. This codes for CASRSGASGNYNEQFF.

The CDR3 DNA reads TGTGCCAGCAGCCCTTTTCCCCCGGACACAGTATCCTACGAGCAGTACTTC. This translates into CASSPFPPDTVSYEQYF. J is TRBJ2-7 and V is TRBV11-2, with D possibly being TRBD1 (5 bases). Per the germline V gene, CDR1 is SGHAT and CDR2 is FQNNGV. Deletions cut 5 bases from V and 1 base from J, with 21 bases between. There are 17 residues in the CDR3.

The CDR3: CASSLGTGNSYGYTF. In DNA form, the CDR3 reads TGTGCCAGCAGCTTAGGAACAGGGAACTCCTATGGCTACACCTTC. The V and J genes are TRBV7-2 and TRBJ1-2; possibly TRBD1 for D (6 bases). The V and J ends lost 1 base and 4 bases respectively, with 13 bases between them. This CDR3 contains 15 residues. Germline CDR1 reads SGHTA; CDR2 reads FQGNSA.

This chain uses TRBV30 with TRBJ2-7, with TRBD2 as a possible D gene (7 bases). This CDR3 contains 12 residues. Germline CDR1 and CDR2: GTSNPN and SVGIG (reference sequence). CDR3 amino acids: CAGRGGPYEQYF. As DNA, the CDR3 is TGTGCGGGGAGGGGGGGACCCTACGAGCAGTACTTC.

The chain recombines TRBV28 with TRBJ2-7, with no clear D. The CDR3 contains 14 residues. Per the germline V gene, CDR1 is MDHEN and CDR2 is SYDVKM. Trimming pared 8 bases from V and 0 bases from J, leaving 14 bases between. CDR3 coding DNA: TGTGCCAGCGGAGAAAATAGGTACTCCTACGAGCAGTACTTC. Translated: CASGENRYSYEQYF.

The rearrangement links TRBV5-1 to TRBJ2-7; 8 bases fit TRBD1. The CDR3 runs 14 residues. CDR1 and CDR2 (germline): SGHRS, YFSETQ. The trim removed 3 bases at V and 3 bases at J, leaving 5 bases unmatched. The CDR3 loop reads CASSSTGAGYEQYF. CDR3 nucleotide sequence: TGCGCCAGCAGCTCGACAGGGGCCGGCTACGAGCAGTACTTC.

A remark on this clone: A read error may account for a junction end that differs from germline. The chain has TRBV11-2 and TRBJ2-2, with 7 positions matching TRBD1. This CDR3 region has 17 residues. Germline CDR1 is SGHAT and CDR2 is FQNNGV. CDR3 sequence: CVSSSPHRGENTGELFF. The CDR3, as DNA: TGTGTCAGCAGCTCACCGCACAGGGGCGAGAACACCGGGGAGCTGTTTTTT.

J is TRBJ2-1 and V is TRBV9, with D perhaps matching TRBD2 (6 bases). Germline values: CDR1 SGDLS, CDR2 YYNGEE. This CDR3 region has 12 residues. The germline V and J ends were trimmed by 0 bases and 9 bases, with 7 bases remaining between them. This CDR3 is CASSVEAGEQFF. The CDR3 DNA sequence: TGTGCCAGCAGCGTAGAAGCGGGTGAGCAGTTCTTC.

The chain carries TRBV11-2 and TRBJ1-2; 11 bases align to TRBD1. The CDR3 loop spans 14 amino acids. Germline trimming cut 5 bases from V and 6 bases from J; bases unmatched to any gene: 5. CDR1 is SGHAT and CDR2 is FQNNGV in the germline V gene. The CDR3 coding sequence is TGTGCCAGCAGCGTCCGGACAGGGGGCAATGGCTACACCTTC. Translation gives CASSVRTGGNGYTF.

The chain uses TRBV28 and TRBJ2-7, with 12 bases matching TRBD1. This CDR3 comprises 14 residues. The trim removed 6 bases at V and 6 bases at J, leaving 6 bases unmatched. Germline V CDR1 and CDR2: MDHEN, SYDVKM. For the CDR3, the DNA is TGTGCCAGCAGATCCGGGACAGGGGGCTCCGAGCAGTACTTC. It yields the protein CASRSGTGGSEQYF.